The rows below give T cell receptor beta chains drawn from one sample of a study of T cells in Graves' hyperthyroidism and ophthalmopathy. TCRdb re-derived calls from the multiplex PCR reads in MiXCR, one entry per CDR3 protein. This sample yields about 360,000 distinct CDR3 sequences, of which roughly an eighth are seen a single time; 9.2% belongs to the top ten. The sample comprised blood. Receptors were obtained from a young woman with Graves' hyperthyroidism. CDR3s include the opening cysteine and the closing phenylalanine or tryptophan. The order of the fields is clone size, D gene, J gene, V gene, CDR3 DNA, CDR3 protein. D genes are given only for firm matches. Clone size is given for some rows only: seen once, a few or many times, or a class if the clone is expanded.

clone_size: NA
d_call: TRBD2
j_call: TRBJ2-1
v_call: TRBV7-6
cdr3_nt: TGTGCCAGCAGCGCACTAGCGGGAGGGCCGGGGCTCAATGAGCAGTTCTTC
cdr3_aa: CASSALAGGPGLNEQFF

clone_size: once
d_call: TRBD1
j_call: TRBJ1-5
v_call: TRBV4-3
cdr3_nt: TGCGCCAGCAGCCCAGGGACAGGGAAGGGTCAGCCCCAGCATTTT
cdr3_aa: CASSPGTGKGQPQHF

clone_size: NA
d_call: TRBD2
j_call: TRBJ2-1
v_call: TRBV2
cdr3_nt: TGTGCCAGCAGTGACCCTAGCGGGAGGGCTGAGCAGTTCTTC
cdr3_aa: CASSDPSGRAEQFF

clone_size: NA
d_call: NA
j_call: TRBJ1-2
v_call: TRBV10-3
cdr3_nt: TGTGCCATCAGAGCACCTAACTATGGCTACACCTTC
cdr3_aa: CAIRAPNYGYTF

clone_size: NA
d_call: TRBD1
j_call: TRBJ2-1
v_call: TRBV30
cdr3_nt: TGTGCCGGGGGACAGGGGCTTGTCTTTTCCTACAATGAGCAGTTCTTC
cdr3_aa: CAGGQGLVFSYNEQFF

clone_size: many
d_call: NA
j_call: TRBJ2-7
v_call: TRBV11-1
cdr3_nt: TGTGCCAGCAGCTTACAGGGAGCGGAGCAGTACTTC
cdr3_aa: CASSLQGAEQYF

clone_size: many
d_call: NA
j_call: TRBJ2-6
v_call: TRBV27
cdr3_nt: TGTGCCAGCAGGACTGGGTCTGGGGCCAACGTCCTGACTTTC
cdr3_aa: CASRTGSGANVLTF

clone_size: many
d_call: NA
j_call: TRBJ2-5
v_call: TRBV20-1
cdr3_nt: TGCAGTGCTACACCTCGGGTAGAGGAGACCCAGTACTTC
cdr3_aa: CSATPRVEETQYF

clone_size: NA
d_call: NA
j_call: TRBJ1-4
v_call: TRBV15
cdr3_nt: TGTGCCACCAGCAGAGATAGGAGGGCAAGGGGGGGGTTTAATGAAAAACTGTTTTTT
cdr3_aa: CATSRDRRARGGFNEKLFF

clone_size: many
d_call: NA
j_call: TRBJ2-3
v_call: TRBV20-1
cdr3_nt: TGCAGTGCTAGAGATGTGCAGGTGCCAGATACGCAGTATTTT
cdr3_aa: CSARDVQVPDTQYF

clone_size: many
d_call: NA
j_call: TRBJ2-3
v_call: TRBV7-8
cdr3_nt: TGTGCCAGCAGCCGGCAGCCCGGAGAGACAGATACGCAGTATTTT
cdr3_aa: CASSRQPGETDTQYF

clone_size: few
d_call: NA
j_call: TRBJ1-5
v_call: TRBV20-1
cdr3_nt: TGCAGTGCTAACGAGTATAGCAATCAGCCCCGGCATTTT
cdr3_aa: CSANEYSNQPRHF

clone_size: many
d_call: NA
j_call: TRBJ2-4
v_call: TRBV7-2
cdr3_nt: TGTGCCAGCAGCCTCAGGGAGGGGGGCATTCAGTACTTC
cdr3_aa: CASSLREGGIQYF

clone_size: many
d_call: TRBD1
j_call: TRBJ1-6
v_call: TRBV28
cdr3_nt: TGTGCCAGCAGTTCGGGGGGACAGCGAAGCCCGATACCCCTCCACTTT
cdr3_aa: CASSSGGQRSPIPLHF

clone_size: NA
d_call: TRBD1
j_call: TRBJ1-4
v_call: TRBV12-3/TRBV12-4
cdr3_nt: TGTGCCAGCAGTCCGGGGACAGGGGGCGGGGGTGAAAAACTGCTTTTT
cdr3_aa: CASSPGTGGGGEKLLF

clone_size: many
d_call: NA
j_call: TRBJ1-1
v_call: TRBV6-1
cdr3_nt: TGTGCCAGCAGCCCGGGCCGCCTGAACACTGAAGCTTTCTTT
cdr3_aa: CASSPGRLNTEAFF

clone_size: many
d_call: TRBD2
j_call: TRBJ2-2
v_call: TRBV5-1
cdr3_nt: TGCGCCAGCAGCTTTCGGACTAGCGGGACCGGGGAGCTGTTTTTT
cdr3_aa: CASSFRTSGTGELFF

clone_size: many
d_call: NA
j_call: TRBJ1-6
v_call: TRBV5-1
cdr3_nt: TGCGCCAGCGCACAGGGAGTTAATTCACCCCTCCACTTT
cdr3_aa: CASAQGVNSPLHF

clone_size: many
d_call: NA
j_call: TRBJ2-5
v_call: TRBV6-1
cdr3_nt: TGTGCCAGCAGTTATAGGCCAGGGACAGAGACCCAGTACTTC
cdr3_aa: CASSYRPGTETQYF

clone_size: many
d_call: NA
j_call: TRBJ1-1
v_call: TRBV6-2/TRBV6-3
cdr3_nt: TGTGCCAGCAGGCACGGGGGGATGAACACTGAAGCTTTCTTT
cdr3_aa: CASRHGGMNTEAFF

clone_size: many
d_call: TRBD1
j_call: TRBJ1-1
v_call: TRBV7-9
cdr3_nt: TGTGCCAGCAGCTCCAAGGACAGGGCGAACACTGAAGCTTTCTTT
cdr3_aa: CASSSKDRANTEAFF

clone_size: many
d_call: NA
j_call: TRBJ1-1
v_call: TRBV5-6
cdr3_nt: TGTGCCAGCAGCTTCTTGGCTGGTGAAGCTTTCTTT
cdr3_aa: CASSFLAGEAFF

clone_size: many
d_call: NA
j_call: TRBJ1-6
v_call: TRBV18
cdr3_nt: TGTGCCAGCTCACCGGGGGGGGCGGAAACATCACCCCTCCACTTT
cdr3_aa: CASSPGGAETSPLHF

clone_size: NA
d_call: NA
j_call: TRBJ2-5
v_call: TRBV7-9
cdr3_nt: TGTGCCAGCAGCGCCTGGGACGTTACACAAGAGACCCAGTACTTC
cdr3_aa: CASSAWDVTQETQYF

clone_size: NA
d_call: NA
j_call: TRBJ1-3
v_call: TRBV6-1
cdr3_nt: TGTGCCAACAGTAAGGACGGTGGAAACACCATATATTTT
cdr3_aa: CANSKDGGNTIYF

clone_size: few
d_call: NA
j_call: TRBJ2-4
v_call: TRBV6-1
cdr3_nt: TGTGCCAGCAGTACCCGGGACGGAAAAAACATTCAGTACTTC
cdr3_aa: CASSTRDGKNIQYF